Sequencing of this TCR beta chain was carried out in a study of T-cell memory formation after mild COVID-19. Study overall: Among the donors, TCR clusters were largely specific to each donor. Findings and caveats of the study: Day 15 to 85 contracting clones showed balanced CD4/CD8; day 15 to 37 expanders favored CD4+. Researchers could not confirm that second-wave clones peaking on day 37 targeted SARS-CoV-2.

TCRdb passed the 5' RACE reads through MiXCR, listing each CDR3 protein once. The sample records roughly 150,000 distinct CDR3 sequences, 13% being singletons. The CDR3 length is 12 residues. V lost 3 bases and J 2 bases, leaving 4 bases between the germline ends. Germline lookup yields CDR1 SGHTA and CDR2 FQGNSA. Of note for this clonotype: Antigen: not known.

The chain recombines TRBV7-2 with TRBJ1-2; D gene ambiguous. This sequence was found in a young man who had mild COVID-19 (a few samples of this study predate the infection). Cell type and time point are not known. What was sequenced was PBMCs or a T cell subset sorted from them (not recorded which). CDR3 residues: CASSFRNYGYTF. For the CDR3, the DNA is TGTGCCAGCAGCTTCAGGAACTATGGCTACACCTTC.